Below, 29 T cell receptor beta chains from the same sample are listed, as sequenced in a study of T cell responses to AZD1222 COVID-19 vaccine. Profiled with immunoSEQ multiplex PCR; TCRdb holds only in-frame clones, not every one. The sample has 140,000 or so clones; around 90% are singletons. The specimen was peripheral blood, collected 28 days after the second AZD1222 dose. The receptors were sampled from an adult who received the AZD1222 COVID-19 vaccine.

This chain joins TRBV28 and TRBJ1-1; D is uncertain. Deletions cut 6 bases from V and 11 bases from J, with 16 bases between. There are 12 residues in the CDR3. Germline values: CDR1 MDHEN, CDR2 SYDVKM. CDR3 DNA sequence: TGTGCCAGCAGGGCCGGGCCGCCCCTGGCTTTCTTT. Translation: CASRAGPPLAFF. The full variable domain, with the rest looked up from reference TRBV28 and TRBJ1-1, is DVKVTQSSRYLVKRTGEKVFLECVQDMDHENMFWYRQDPGLGLRLIYFSYDVKMKEKGDIPEGYSVSREKKERFSLILESASTNQTSMYLCASRAGPPLAFFGQGTRLTVV.

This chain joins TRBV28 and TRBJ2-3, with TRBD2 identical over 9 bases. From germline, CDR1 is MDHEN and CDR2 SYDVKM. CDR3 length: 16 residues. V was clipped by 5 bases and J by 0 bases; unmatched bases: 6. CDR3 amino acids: CASSGGTSGSTDTQYF. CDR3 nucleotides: TGTGCCAGCAGTGGGGGAACTAGCGGGAGCACAGATACGCAGTATTTT.

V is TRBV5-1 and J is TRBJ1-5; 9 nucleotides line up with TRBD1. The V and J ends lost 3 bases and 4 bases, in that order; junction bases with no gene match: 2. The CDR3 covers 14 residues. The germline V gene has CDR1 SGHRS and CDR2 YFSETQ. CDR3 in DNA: TGCGCCAGCAGCTCTGGACAGGGGAATCAGCCCCAGCATTTT. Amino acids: CASSSGQGNQPQHF.

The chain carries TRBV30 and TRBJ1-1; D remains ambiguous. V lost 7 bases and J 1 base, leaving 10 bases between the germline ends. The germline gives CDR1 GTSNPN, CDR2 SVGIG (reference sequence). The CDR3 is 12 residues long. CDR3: CASSGGNTEAFF. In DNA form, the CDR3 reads TGTGCCTCTTCAGGCGGGAACACTGAAGCTTTCTTT.

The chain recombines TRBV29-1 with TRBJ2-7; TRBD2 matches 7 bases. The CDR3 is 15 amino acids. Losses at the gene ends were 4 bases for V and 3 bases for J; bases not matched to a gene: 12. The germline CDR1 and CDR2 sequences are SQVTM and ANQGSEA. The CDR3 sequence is CSVVGGETNNYEQYF. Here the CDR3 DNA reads TGCAGCGTTGTGGGGGGGGAAACAAATAACTACGAGCAGTACTTC.

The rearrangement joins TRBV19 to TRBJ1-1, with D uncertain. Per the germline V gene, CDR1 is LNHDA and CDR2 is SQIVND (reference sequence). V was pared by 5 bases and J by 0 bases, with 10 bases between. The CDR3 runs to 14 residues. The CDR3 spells CASSFREMNTEAFF. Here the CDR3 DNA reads TGTGCCAGTAGTTTTCGAGAGATGAACACTGAAGCTTTCTTT.

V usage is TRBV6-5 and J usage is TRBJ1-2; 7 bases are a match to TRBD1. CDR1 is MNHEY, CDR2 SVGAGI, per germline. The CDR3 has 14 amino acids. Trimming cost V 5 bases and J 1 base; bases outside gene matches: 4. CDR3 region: CASSRQGFNYGYTF. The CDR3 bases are TGTGCCAGCAGTCGACAGGGATTTAACTATGGCTACACCTTC.

In DNA, the CDR3 is TGTGCCAGCAGCCAAGCGTTGCAGGGAAATTCACCCCTCCACTTT. It encodes CASSQALQGNSPLHF. The V call is TRBV4-2, the J call TRBJ1-6, with D perhaps matching TRBD1 (5 bases). There are 15 residues in the CDR3. Germline assignment: CDR1 LGHNA and CDR2 YNFKEQ. V lost 1 base and J 7 bases, leaving 11 bases between the germline ends.

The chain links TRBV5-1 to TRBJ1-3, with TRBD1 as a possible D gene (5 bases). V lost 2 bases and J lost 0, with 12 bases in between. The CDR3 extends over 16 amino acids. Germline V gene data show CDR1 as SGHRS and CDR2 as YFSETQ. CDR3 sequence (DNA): TGCGCCAGCAGCTTATCTTCGGGGACCTCTGGAAACACCATATATTTT. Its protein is CASSLSSGTSGNTIYF. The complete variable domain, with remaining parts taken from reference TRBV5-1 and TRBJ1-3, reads KAGVTQTPRYLIKTRGQQVTLSCSPISGHRSVSWYQQTPGQGLQFLFEYFSETQRNKGNFPGRFSGRQFSNSRSEMNVSTLELGDSALYLCASSLSSGTSGNTIYFGEGSWLTVV.

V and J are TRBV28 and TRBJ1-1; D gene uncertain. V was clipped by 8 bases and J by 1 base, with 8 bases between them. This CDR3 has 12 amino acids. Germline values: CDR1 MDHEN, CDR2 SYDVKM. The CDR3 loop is CASSKANTEAFF. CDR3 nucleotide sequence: TGTGCCAGCTCAAAAGCGAACACTGAAGCTTTCTTT.

The DNA for the CDR3 is TGTGCCAGCAGCCCGGACAGCTATGGCTACACCTTC. Translating gives CASSPDSYGYTF. The chain carries TRBV7-8 and TRBJ1-2; tentative D call: TRBD1 (6 bases). V was trimmed by 5 bases and J by 4 bases, leaving 8 bases between them. CDR1 is SGHVS and CDR2 is FQNEAQ in the germline V gene. The CDR3 has 12 amino acids.

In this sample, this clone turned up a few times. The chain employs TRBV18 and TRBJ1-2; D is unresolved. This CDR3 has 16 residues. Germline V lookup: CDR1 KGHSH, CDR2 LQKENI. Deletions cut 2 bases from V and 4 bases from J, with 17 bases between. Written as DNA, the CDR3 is TGTGCCAGCTCACCAGCATCTGGAATTGGCACCTATGGCTACACCTTC. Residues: CASSPASGIGTYGYTF.

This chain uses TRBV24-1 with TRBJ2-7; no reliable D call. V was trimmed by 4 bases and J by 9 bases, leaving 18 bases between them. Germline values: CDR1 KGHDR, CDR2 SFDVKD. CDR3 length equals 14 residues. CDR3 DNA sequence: TGTGCCACCAGTGACGAGAAATCCGCCTTCGGGCAGTACTTC. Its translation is CATSDEKSAFGQYF.

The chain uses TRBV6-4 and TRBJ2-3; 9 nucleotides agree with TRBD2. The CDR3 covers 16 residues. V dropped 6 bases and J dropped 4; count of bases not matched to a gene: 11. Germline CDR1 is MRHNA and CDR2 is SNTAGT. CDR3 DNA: TGTGCCAGCAGCCCCCTCTATGAGCGGGAGGCAGATACGCAGTATTTT. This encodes CASSPLYEREADTQYF.

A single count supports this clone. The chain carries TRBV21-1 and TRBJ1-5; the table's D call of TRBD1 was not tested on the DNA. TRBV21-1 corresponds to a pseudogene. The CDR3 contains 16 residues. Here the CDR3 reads CAIQTGGVISNQPQHF. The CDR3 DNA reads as TGTGCCATACAGACAGGGGGAGTAATAAGCAATCAGCCCCAGCATTTT.

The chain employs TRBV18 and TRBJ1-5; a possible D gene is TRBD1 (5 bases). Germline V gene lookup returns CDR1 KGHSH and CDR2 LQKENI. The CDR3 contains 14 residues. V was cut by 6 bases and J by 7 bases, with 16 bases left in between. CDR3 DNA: TGTGCCAGCTCGGAAACAGGTATGGGACAGCCCCAGCATTTT. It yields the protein CASSETGMGQPQHF.

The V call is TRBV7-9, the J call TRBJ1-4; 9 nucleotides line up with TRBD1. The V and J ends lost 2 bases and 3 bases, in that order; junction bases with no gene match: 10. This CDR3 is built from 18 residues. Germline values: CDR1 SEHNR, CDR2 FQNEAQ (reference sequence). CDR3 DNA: TGTGCCAGCAGCTTACGCCAACCAGGGACAGGGTCTAATGAAAAACTGTTTTTT. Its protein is CASSLRQPGTGSNEKLFF.

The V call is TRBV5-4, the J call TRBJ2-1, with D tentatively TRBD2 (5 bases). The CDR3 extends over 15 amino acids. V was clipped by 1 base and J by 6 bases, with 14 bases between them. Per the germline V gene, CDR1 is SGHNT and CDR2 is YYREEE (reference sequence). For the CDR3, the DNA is TGTGCCAGCAGCTTGAACAGTGGGAGAGGCAATGAGCAGTTCTTC. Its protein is CASSLNSGRGNEQFF.

The CDR3 region has the DNA TGTGCCAGCAGCCCGGACTACAATGAGCAGTTCTTC. As protein: CASSPDYNEQFF. The J gene is TRBJ2-1, the V gene TRBV5-4; the D is unclear. Between the trimmed V and J ends, which lost 4 bases and 3 bases, there was a span of 5 bases. This CDR3 region has 12 residues. Germline V gives CDR1 SGHNT, CDR2 YYREEE (reference sequence).

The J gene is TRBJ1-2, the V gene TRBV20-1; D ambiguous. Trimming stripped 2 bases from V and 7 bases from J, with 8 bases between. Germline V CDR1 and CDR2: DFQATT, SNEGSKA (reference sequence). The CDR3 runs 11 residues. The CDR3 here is CSARSVLGYTF. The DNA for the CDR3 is TGCAGTGCTAGATCCGTGCTTGGCTACACCTTC.

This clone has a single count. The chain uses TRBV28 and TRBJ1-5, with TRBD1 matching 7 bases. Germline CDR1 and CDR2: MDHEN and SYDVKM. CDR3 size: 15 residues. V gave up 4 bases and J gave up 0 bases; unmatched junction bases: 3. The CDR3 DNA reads TGTGCCAGCAGTTACAGGGGTCATAGCAATCAGCCCCAGCATTTT. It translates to CASSYRGHSNQPQHF.

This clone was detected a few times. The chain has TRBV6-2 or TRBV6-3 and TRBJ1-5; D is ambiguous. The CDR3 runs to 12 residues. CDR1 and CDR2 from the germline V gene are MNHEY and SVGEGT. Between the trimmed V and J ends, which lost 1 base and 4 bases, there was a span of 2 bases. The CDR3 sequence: CASSYWNQPQHF. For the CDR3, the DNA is TGTGCCAGCAGTTACTGGAATCAGCCCCAGCATTTT.

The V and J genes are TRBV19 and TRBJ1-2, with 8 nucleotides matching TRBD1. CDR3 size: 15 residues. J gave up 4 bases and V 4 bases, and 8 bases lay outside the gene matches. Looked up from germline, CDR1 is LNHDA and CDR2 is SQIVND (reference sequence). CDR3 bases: TGTGCCAGTAGTAAACAGGGACAGGTTACCTATGGCTACACCTTC. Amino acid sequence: CASSKQGQVTYGYTF. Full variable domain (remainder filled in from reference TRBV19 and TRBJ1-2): DGGITQSPKYLFRKEGQNVTLSCEQNLNHDAMYWYRQDPGQGLRLIYYSQIVNDFQKGDIAEGYSVSREKKESFPLTVTSAQKNPTAFYLCASSKQGQVTYGYTFGSGTRLTVV.

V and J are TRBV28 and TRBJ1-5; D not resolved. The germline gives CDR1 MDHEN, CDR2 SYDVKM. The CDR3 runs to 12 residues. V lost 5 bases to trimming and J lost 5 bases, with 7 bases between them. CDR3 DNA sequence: TGTGCCAGCAGTGGGGTTTATCAGCCCCAGCATTTT. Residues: CASSGVYQPQHF.

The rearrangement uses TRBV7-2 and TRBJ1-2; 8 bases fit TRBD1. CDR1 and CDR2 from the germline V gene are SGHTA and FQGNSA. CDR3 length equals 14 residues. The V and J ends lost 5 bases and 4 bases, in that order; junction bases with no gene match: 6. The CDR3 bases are TGTGCCAGCAGCGCAGGGGGCCTTTTCTATGGCTACACCTTC. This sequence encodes CASSAGGLFYGYTF.

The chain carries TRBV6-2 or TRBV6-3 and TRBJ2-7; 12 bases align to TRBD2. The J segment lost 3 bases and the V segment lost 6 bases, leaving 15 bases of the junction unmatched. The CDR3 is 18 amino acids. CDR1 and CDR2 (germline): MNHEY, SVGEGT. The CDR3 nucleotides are TGTGCCAGCAGCCGTCGGACTAGCGGGGCCGCTGGGGACTACGAGCAGTACTTC. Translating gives CASSRRTSGAAGDYEQYF.

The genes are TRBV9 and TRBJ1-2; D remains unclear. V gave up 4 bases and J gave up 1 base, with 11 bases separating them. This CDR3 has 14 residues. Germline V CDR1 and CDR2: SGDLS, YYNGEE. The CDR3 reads CASSPYPGNYGYTF. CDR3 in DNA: TGTGCCAGCAGCCCCTACCCGGGTAACTATGGCTACACCTTC.

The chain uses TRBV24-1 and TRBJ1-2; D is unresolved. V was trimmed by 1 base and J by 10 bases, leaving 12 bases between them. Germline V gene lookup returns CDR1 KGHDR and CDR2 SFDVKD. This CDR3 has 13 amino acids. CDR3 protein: CATSDLGRNSYTF. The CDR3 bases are TGTGCCACCAGTGATTTAGGACGGAACTCCTACACCTTC.

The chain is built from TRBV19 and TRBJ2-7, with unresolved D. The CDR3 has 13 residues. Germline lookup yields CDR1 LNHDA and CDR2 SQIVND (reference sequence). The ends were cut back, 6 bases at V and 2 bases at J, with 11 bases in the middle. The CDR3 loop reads CASSGRVTYEQYF. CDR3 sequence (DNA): TGTGCCAGTAGCGGCCGCGTAACCTACGAGCAGTACTTC.